This T cell receptor beta chain is from a study of shared clonotypes between healthy human individuals. The donor population consisted of healthy HIV-negative adults with no recent acute infections or vaccinations. Study-level points and caveats: Lower generation probabilities were found for non-shared clonotypes than for those shared by all four donors. Larger richness was generally estimated for naive than memory subsets.

Sorted-subset replicate PCRs used 150 to 250 ng of genomic DNA. This amount corresponded to about 30,000 T cell genomes. Using immunoSEQ multiplex PCR, the repertoire was profiled, and TCRdb retains in-frame clones only, with some absent. The sample yields 550,000 to 700,000 clones, 55% to 85% seen once. There are a few counts of this clone. The antigen is not known. Germline CDR1 reads MNHNS; CDR2 reads SASEGT. This CDR3 region has 15 residues. V lost 7 bases and J lost 4; bases outside the gene matches: 12. This receptor was obtained from a woman aged 25 to 45 in good health. The chain couples TRBV6-1 to TRBJ2-7; 8 bases line up with TRBD2. The specimen was memory CD4+ T cells sorted from blood. Sample subset: CD45RA-negative fraction. Here the CDR3 reads CASTRRGLEKYEQYF. The DNA of the CDR3 is TGTGCCAGCACCAGAAGGGGACTAGAGAAGTACGAGCAGTACTTC.